A single sample is the source of the 21 T cell receptor beta chains below, sequenced in a study of Graves' ophthalmopathy and Graves' hyperthyroidism (dated by TCRdb to the late 2010s). The sequencer was an Illumina HiSeq 2000. For repertoire sequencing, TCR beta CDR3 regions were amplified from RNA transcripts. A first-round RT-PCR used HTBI primers with the Qiagen OneStep RT-PCR kit, followed by a second-round multiplex PCR, size selection and purification. TCRdb ran its own pipeline on the public reads, namely fastp trimming at Q25 and MiXCR clone calling, and kept in-frame beta chains. Rows are combined by CDR3 protein, so each entry shows the most common genes and DNA. This sample is represented by hundreds of thousands of distinct CDR3 sequences; around a fifth of them were singletons. Around 3.1% of the sample rests with the top ten. Sequencing was performed on peripheral blood. These receptors were collected from a woman between 18 and 30 years old with stable Graves' hyperthyroidism. Donor details come from another sample of the same person, matched by shared clones.

This clonotype has ten or more counts. For the CDR3, the DNA is TGCAGTGCAGTGGCCCAGCTGAACACCGGGGAGCTGTTTTTT. The encoded protein is CSAVAQLNTGELFF. This chain uses TRBV20-1 with TRBJ2-2; D gene ambiguous. Trimming stripped 6 bases from V and 1 base from J, with 12 bases between. The V gene's germline CDR1 is DFQATT and CDR2 SNEGSKA (reference sequence). CDR3 length: 14 amino acids.

This clonotype was observed many times. The rearrangement uses TRBV10-3 and TRBJ2-2; 8 bases fit TRBD2. The germline V gene encodes CDR1 ENHRY and CDR2 SYGVKD. V was clipped by 7 bases and J by 3 bases; unmatched bases: 4. The CDR3 runs 14 residues. The CDR3 here is CAITPAGDTGELFF. Here the CDR3 DNA reads TGTGCCATCACTCCAGCGGGGGACACCGGGGAGCTGTTTTTT.

Many counts were recorded for this clonotype. The chain combines TRBV10-3 with TRBJ2-5; 7 bases fit TRBD1. This CDR3 contains 13 residues. V was clipped by 6 bases and J by 5 bases; unmatched bases: 6. Germline V gives CDR1 ENHRY, CDR2 SYGVKD. DNA for the CDR3: TGTGCCATCAGCGAGACAGGGAAGGAGACCCAGTACTTC. It encodes CAISETGKETQYF.

Many counts were recorded for this clonotype. One junction end disagrees with the germline gene, perhaps due to a read error. The gene calls are TRBV4-1 and TRBJ1-2, with 7 bases matching TRBD1. This CDR3 is 18 amino acids long. Germline V lookup: CDR1 MGHRA, CDR2 YSYEKL. CDR3 sequence reads: CASSHSNSIFDRDYGYTF. CDR3 nucleotides: TGCGCCAGCAGCCATTCCAATTCAATCTTTGACAGGGACTACGGCTACACCTTC.

This clonotype was counted ten times or more. The J gene is TRBJ2-4, the V gene TRBV28; TRBD1 matches at 10 bases. The germline V gene has CDR1 MDHEN and CDR2 SYDVKM. The CDR3 is 15 residues long. V gave up 5 bases and J gave up 4 bases; unmatched junction bases: 5. CDR3 nucleotides: TGTGCCAGCAGTCTCTTGGACAGGGGGAAAAACATTCAGTACTTC. Protein sequence: CASSLLDRGKNIQYF.

This clonotype occurred many times. The chain joins TRBV9 to TRBJ1-1; maybe TRBD1 (5 bases). Trimming left V 3 bases short and J 6 bases short, with 15 bases between. The CDR3 runs to 14 residues. CDR1 and CDR2 from the germline V gene are SGDLS and YYNGEE. The CDR3 nucleotides read TGTGCCAGCAGCGGTTTACAGTTGGGGGCTGAAGCTTTCTTT. Translated, it gives CASSGLQLGAEAFF.

This chain uses TRBV27 with TRBJ1-3; D unresolved. Germline CDR1 is MNHEY and CDR2 is SMNVEV (reference sequence). V was pared by 4 bases and J by 1 base, with 14 bases between. This CDR3 comprises 16 residues. The CDR3 here is CASSYRGGFSGNTIYF. DNA of the CDR3: TGTGCCAGCAGTTATCGGGGTGGCTTTTCTGGAAACACCATATATTTT.

This clonotype appeared many times. The chain combines TRBV11-2 with TRBJ2-5; D might be TRBD1 or TRBD2, each matching 6 bases. Germline-derived CDR1 and CDR2 are SGHAT and FQNNGV. This CDR3 spans 14 amino acids. Between the trimmed V and J ends, which lost 5 bases and 1 base, there was a span of 11 bases. The CDR3, as DNA: TGTGCCAGCAGCCTAAGGGGGGTCCAAGAGACCCAGTACTTC. It codes for CASSLRGVQETQYF. Based on the CDR3 plus reference TRBV11-2 and TRBJ2-5, the full variable domain is EAGVAQSPRYKIIEKRQSVAFWCNPISGHATLYWYQQILGQGPKLLIQFQNNGVVDDSQLPKDRFSAERLKGVDSTLKIQPAKLEDSAVYLCASSLRGVQETQYFGPGTRLLVL.

A single count supports this clonotype. J is TRBJ1-1 and V is TRBV28; D is possibly TRBD1 (5 bases). Germline lookup yields CDR1 MDHEN and CDR2 SYDVKM. The CDR3 length is 17 residues. V lost 2 bases to trimming and J lost 0 bases, with 16 bases between them. CDR3 nucleotides: TGTGCCAGCAGTTTAGGTCCAGGGCGGGGGGTGAACACTGAAGCTTTCTTT. Translation: CASSLGPGRGVNTEAFF.

Regarding this clonotype: One end of the junction varies from germline; a read error may be responsible. This chain uses TRBV12-3 or TRBV12-4 with TRBJ1-1, with a weak D call TRBD1 (5 bases). The CDR3 extends over 15 amino acids. CDR3 nucleotide sequence: TGTGCCAGCAGGCAACCGGGACGCCCGAACACTGATGCTTTCTTT. Its protein product is CASRQPGRPNTDAFF.

This clonotype was seen repeatedly, ten times or more. This sequence joins TRBV7-8 and TRBJ2-7, with 9 bases that match TRBD2. The CDR3 consists of 14 residues. Germline V gene lookup returns CDR1 SGHVS and CDR2 FQNEAQ. V gave up 3 bases and J gave up 2 bases; unmatched junction bases: 2. The CDR3 region is CASSLGTSPYEQYF. The CDR3 region has the DNA TGTGCCAGCAGCTTGGGGACTAGCCCCTACGAGCAGTACTTC.

The table lists this clonotype with many counts. V usage is TRBV4-3 and J usage is TRBJ2-5; TRBD1 agrees at 9 bases. V was pared by 0 bases and J by 5 bases, with 7 bases of the junction left unmatched. Germline lookup yields CDR1 LGHNA and CDR2 YSLEER. CDR3 length: 16 residues. CDR3 residues: CASSQDLQGARETQYF. The CDR3 coding sequence is TGCGCCAGCAGCCAAGATCTACAGGGGGCCCGCGAGACCCAGTACTTC.

On this clonotype: Relative to the germline gene, one junction end is altered; a read error may explain this. The chain recombines TRBV12-3 or TRBV12-4 with TRBJ1-1, with TRBD1 matching 7 bases. The CDR3 length is 16 residues. The CDR3 bases are TGTGCCAGCAGTTACCTCACTCCACTACAGGGGTCTGATGCTTTCTTT. This encodes CASSYLTPLQGSDAFF.

This clonotype was counted ten times or more. The rearrangement joins TRBV2 to TRBJ2-4; 7 bases map to TRBD1. CDR1 and CDR2 from the germline V gene are SNHLY and FYNNEI. This CDR3 region has 19 residues. J lost 0 bases, V lost 6 bases, and 17 bases had no gene match. For the CDR3, the DNA is TGTGCCAGCAGACCTTTTCAAGTGGACAGGAGTATAGCCAAAAACATTCAGTACTTC. It yields the protein CASRPFQVDRSIAKNIQYF.

This clonotype showed up many times. This rearrangement joins TRBV7-2 to TRBJ1-1; no definite D call. The CDR3 has 16 amino acids. Germline V gene lookup returns CDR1 SGHTA and CDR2 FQGNSA. V lost 2 bases and J lost 4, with 17 bases in between. The CDR3 spells CASSLWSTSRTTEAFF. For the CDR3, the DNA is TGTGCCAGCAGCTTATGGTCCACTTCACGGACCACTGAAGCTTTCTTT.

This clonotype was seen repeatedly, ten times or more. The chain links TRBV6-5 to TRBJ1-5, with no clear D. V was cut by 7 bases and J by 2 bases, with 6 bases left in between. CDR1 is MNHEY and CDR2 is SVGAGI in the germline V gene. The CDR3 has 12 residues. The CDR3 nucleotides are TGTGCCAGCAACTATGGCAATCAGCCCCAGCATTTT. Translation: CASNYGNQPQHF.

This clonotype was recorded at least ten times. V and J are TRBV19 and TRBJ1-1, with TRBD1 as a possible D gene (6 bases). The length of the CDR3 is 13 residues. Germline-derived CDR1 and CDR2 are LNHDA and SQIVND (reference sequence). Trimming pared 5 bases from V and 5 bases from J, leaving 12 bases between. CDR3 nucleotide sequence: TGTGCCAGTAGTTCACAGGGAAAGACTGAAGCTTTCTTT. It is translated as CASSSQGKTEAFF.

On this clonotype: The CDR3 does not close with the conserved phenylalanine or tryptophan, likely indicating a read error. The chain employs TRBV11-2 and TRBJ2-7; D remains ambiguous. V was trimmed by 0 bases and J by 5 bases, leaving 14 bases between them. Germline V gene data show CDR1 as SGHAT and CDR2 as FQNNGV. This CDR3 has 15 amino acids. The CDR3 region is CASSLDGTTRDEQYY. The CDR3 DNA reads TGTGCCAGCAGCTTAGACGGAACCACCCGCGACGAGCAGTACTAC.

This clonotype was counted many times. The chain has TRBV20-1 and TRBJ2-7; D is possibly TRBD2 (6 bases). Between the trimmed V and J ends, which lost 5 bases and 0 bases, there was a span of 14 bases. The CDR3 totals 14 residues. CDR1 and CDR2 (germline): DFQATT, SNEGSKA (reference sequence). The DNA of the CDR3 is TGCAGTGCTGGGGACTGGGGGACCTCCTACGAGCAGTACTTC. Translated, it gives CSAGDWGTSYEQYF.

In its sample, this clonotype was seen many times. This rearrangement joins TRBV11-2 to TRBJ1-1; D unresolved. The length of the CDR3 is 13 residues. The germline V gene has CDR1 SGHAT and CDR2 FQNNGV. The ends were cut back, 5 bases at V and 7 bases at J, with 14 bases in the middle. The CDR3 is CASSPIGIHEAFF. CDR3 nucleotide sequence: TGTGCCAGCAGCCCTATCGGCATCCATGAAGCTTTCTTT.

At least ten counts were recorded for this clonotype. The chain has TRBV12-3 or TRBV12-4 and TRBJ1-2; 10 nucleotides line up with TRBD1. The CDR3 contains 14 residues. V shed 5 bases and J 7 bases; nucleotides not matched to a gene: 7. The CDR3, as DNA: TGTGCCAGCAGTCCCGGGACAGGGGAGAGTGGCTACACCTTC. It translates to CASSPGTGESGYTF.